A selection of T cell receptor beta chains follows, all from one sample in a study of blood T cell repertoires in COVID-19. Clones were sequenced by immunoSEQ multiplex PCR, and TCRdb holds only the in-frame ones, with some missing. The data show about 190,000 clones, 60% to 85% seen once. Sequencing was performed on peripheral blood. These receptors were obtained from a man aged 55 to 70 with active or convalescent COVID-19. Each CDR3 is given with its conserved first and last residue. A D gene is named only where the DNA matches it firmly. Some rows have no size entry. The others give once, few or many, or a class for an expanded clone.

clone_size: -
j_call: TRBJ2-7
d_call: -
v_call: TRBV21-1
cdr3_nt: TGTGCCAGCAGCACCCGACTAGTCCACGAGCAGTACTTC
cdr3_aa: CASSTRLVHEQYF

clone_size: medium-sized
j_call: TRBJ2-5
d_call: -
v_call: TRBV6-2/TRBV6-3
cdr3_nt: TGTGCCAGCAGTTACTTGGACTCCCCCATAGAGACCCAGTACTTC
cdr3_aa: CASSYLDSPIETQYF

clone_size: -
j_call: TRBJ2-2
d_call: -
v_call: TRBV7-6
cdr3_nt: TGTGCCAGCAGCTCGCAAATCGGCACCGGGGAGCTGTTTTTT
cdr3_aa: CASSSQIGTGELFF

clone_size: few
j_call: TRBJ2-1
d_call: TRBD1
v_call: TRBV6-1
cdr3_nt: TGTGCCAGCAGTGAGCTGGGACAGGCAGACCAGTTCTTC
cdr3_aa: CASSELGQADQFF

clone_size: -
j_call: TRBJ2-3
d_call: TRBD2
v_call: TRBV10-3
cdr3_nt: TGTGCCATCAGTGATGCCCTAGCGGGGAGCACAGATACGCAGTATTTT
cdr3_aa: CAISDALAGSTDTQYF

clone_size: -
j_call: TRBJ1-6
d_call: TRBD1
v_call: TRBV13
cdr3_nt: TGTGCCAGCAGCCCTACCGGGACAGGTGGTTCACCCCTCCACTTT
cdr3_aa: CASSPTGTGGSPLHF

clone_size: -
j_call: TRBJ2-7
d_call: -
v_call: TRBV19
cdr3_nt: TGTGCCAGTAGTATACAGGGGCGGTTCGAGCAGTACTTC
cdr3_aa: CASSIQGRFEQYF

clone_size: many
j_call: TRBJ1-2
d_call: -
v_call: TRBV11-2
cdr3_nt: TGTGCCAGCAGCCGAAGAAGGGACACCAGCTACACCTTC
cdr3_aa: CASSRRRDTSYTF

clone_size: few
j_call: TRBJ1-6
d_call: -
v_call: TRBV4-3
cdr3_nt: TGCGCCAGCAGCCAAGAATTGGGGGGAAAGACCTATAATTCACCCCTCCACTTT
cdr3_aa: CASSQELGGKTYNSPLHF

clone_size: -
j_call: TRBJ2-7
d_call: TRBD1
v_call: TRBV27
cdr3_nt: TGTGCCAGCAGTGTACAGGGGGCCTTGTACGAGCAGTACTTC
cdr3_aa: CASSVQGALYEQYF

clone_size: -
j_call: TRBJ1-5
d_call: -
v_call: TRBV6-1
cdr3_nt: TGTGCCAGCAGTGAAGCCCAGGTTGGTCAGCCCCAGCATTTT
cdr3_aa: CASSEAQVGQPQHF

clone_size: -
j_call: TRBJ2-3
d_call: TRBD1
v_call: TRBV28
cdr3_nt: TGTGCCAGCAGTTCCCCCAAATCTGGGACAGGGGGGCGAGGTACGCAGTATTTT
cdr3_aa: CASSSPKSGTGGRGTQYF

clone_size: -
j_call: TRBJ2-3
d_call: -
v_call: TRBV4-1
cdr3_nt: TGCGCCAGCAGCCAAGTGACAGCCGATACGCAGTATTTT
cdr3_aa: CASSQVTADTQYF

clone_size: many
j_call: TRBJ2-5
d_call: -
v_call: TRBV7-9
cdr3_nt: TGTGCCAGCAGCCCCGCGCTTAGCGGACAAGAGACCCAGTACTTC
cdr3_aa: CASSPALSGQETQYF

clone_size: -
j_call: TRBJ2-1
d_call: TRBD2
v_call: TRBV7-9
cdr3_nt: TGTGCCAGCAGCCTTAGCGGGAGGAGTAATGAGCAGTTCTTC
cdr3_aa: CASSLSGRSNEQFF

clone_size: -
j_call: TRBJ1-4
d_call: TRBD1
v_call: TRBV25-1
cdr3_nt: TGTGCCAGCAGAACCGGGACAGGGGGTGAAAAACTGTTTTTT
cdr3_aa: CASRTGTGGEKLFF